This TCR beta chain was identified during a study of technical replicates of blood from several donors. Trimming took off 5 bases at V and 0 bases at J, with 17 bases between the two ends. Germline CDR1 and CDR2: LNHDA and SQIVND (reference sequence). There are 17 residues in the CDR3. Measured with immunoSEQ multiplex PCR; TCRdb has only the in-frame clones, and not every one. Of some 94,000 clones listed, about 95% were seen once; the top ten hold 0.25% to 0.35%. The chain uses TRBV19 and TRBJ1-5, with D unresolved. This sequence originates from a human donor in good health. Sequenced material: T cells isolated from PBMCs. As DNA, the CDR3 is TGTGCCAGTAGTGACGGGAGGGTCAGAATTAGCAATCAGCCCCAGCATTTT. This translates into CASSDGRVRISNQPQHF.